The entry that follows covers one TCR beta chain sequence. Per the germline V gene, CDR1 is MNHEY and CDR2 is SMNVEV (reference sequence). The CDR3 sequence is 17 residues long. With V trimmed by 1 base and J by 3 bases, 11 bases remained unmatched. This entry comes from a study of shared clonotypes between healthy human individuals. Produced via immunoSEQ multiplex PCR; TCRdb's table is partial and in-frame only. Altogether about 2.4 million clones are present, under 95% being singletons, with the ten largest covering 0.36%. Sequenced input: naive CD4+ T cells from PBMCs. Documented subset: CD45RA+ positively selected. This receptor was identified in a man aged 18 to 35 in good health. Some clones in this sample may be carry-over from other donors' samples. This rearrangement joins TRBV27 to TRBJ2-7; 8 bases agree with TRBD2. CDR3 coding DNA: TGTGCCAGCAGTTTATTGGGGGGAGCGGGAGTTAACTACGAGCAGTACTTC. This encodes CASSLLGGAGVNYEQYF.